A selection of T cell receptor beta chains follows, all from one sample in a study of tumor-infiltrating lymphocytes in primary liver carcinoma. TCRdb passed the multiplex PCR reads through MiXCR, listing each CDR3 protein once. The sample comprises a few hundred thousand distinct CDR3 sequences, 50% to 60% of which are singletons, and 17% rests with the top ten. Sequenced: peripheral blood. The source is a woman aged 25 to 39 with primary liver carcinoma and hepatitis B virus infection. CDR3s leave out the opening cysteine and the closing phenylalanine or tryptophan. Some rows mark clone size as missing; the rest say once, few, many or name a class of expanded clone.

>many|TRBV6-2/TRBV6-3
ASSYTAYQPQH
>once|TRBV11-1
VSRGQGMNEQF
>NA|TRBV28
ASSAASGSSYGQY
>few|TRBV6-2/TRBV6-3
ASSYGTSGRHEQY
>NA|TRBV12-3/TRBV12-4
ASSLYLGDTQY
>NA|TRBV5-6
ASSWGWGEKLF
>once|TRBV4-1
ASSQVAARGTGDNTQY
>NA|TRBV7-8
ASSQSGPGTYTEAF
>NA|TRBV28
ASSLGQGATRTEAF
>NA|TRBV6-6
ASSSHTSGHETQY
>NA|TRBV6-2/TRBV6-3
AGSPGPRTYEQY
>many|TRBV11-3
ASSPGQGVTGELF
>NA|TRBV4-1
ASSQDRGRAHEQY
>NA|TRBV4-1
ASRGSLAGEKLF
>many|TRBV12-3/TRBV12-4
ASRQKGGEQF
>many|TRBV29-1
SARTAAYNEQF
>few|TRBV12-3/TRBV12-4
ASSVDSISTDTQY
>NA|TRBV29-1
SADEGKEAF
>many|TRBV4-1
ASRMTSVTVDTQY
>NA|TRBV4-1
ASSQGTSRGFNGYT
>NA|TRBV11-3
ASSSMTGLVNEQF
>NA|TRBV29-1
TVDLAGGPNERF
>NA|TRBV6-5
TSSKQSAKYNSPLH
>NA|TRBV5-6
ASSWAGTLTSYEQY
>few|TRBV12-3/TRBV12-4
VSSLVHGKNIQY
>few|TRBV6-2/TRBV6-3
ANSYSSPGARNEKLF
>NA|TRBV6-5
ASSYSASGITRRQY
>NA|TRBV2
ASSAGLGVDEQF
>NA|TRBV7-9
ASTPAGTEAF
>many|TRBV29-1
SVSSGSPETQY
>NA|TRBV28
ASSPVEATGNTIY
>NA|TRBV6-2/TRBV6-3
ASRAGESSLGEYSDTQY
>NA|TRBV4-3
ASSQVMGQGFGSYEQY
>NA|TRBV24-1
ATSDFLAGGNERF
>many|TRBV29-1
SVSGLMFVYEQF
>once|TRBV7-9
PSSDNRQDGYT
>many|TRBV6-2/TRBV6-3
ASIKTGGRANNEQF
>many|TRBV29-1
SVEQGSSPNEQF
>once|TRBV28
ASGATTDTQY
>NA|TRBV6-5
VSSFLSPGTGGNEQF
>NA|TRBV5-8
ASSRGTTISYEQY
>NA|TRBV6-1
AITSIDTQY
>few|TRBV7-9
ASRLKNTEAF
>NA|TRBV6-2/TRBV6-3
ASSYSVAGGLSYGNEQY
>NA|TRBV12-3/TRBV12-4
TSTSRGGTGELF
>NA|TRBV10-3
AISLGREGNEQF
>once|TRBV28
ASSLTSGRVTDTQY